The rows below give T cell receptor beta chains drawn from one sample of a study of metastatic and nonmetastatic thyroid tumors. With MiXCR, TCRdb reprocessed the PCR reads. The profile shows around 19,000 clones, approximately 30% of them singletons. The sequenced material came from blood. These receptors came from a female donor with papillary thyroid cancer or a benign thyroid nodule (not recorded which). Some clones in this sample may be carry-over from other donors' samples. The conserved cysteine and the conserved F or W are not part of the CDR3 here. Clone size is shown for a subset of rows, as once, few, many or a class of expanded clone.

CDR3aa	abundance	j_gene	v_gene
ASRIPGTDFYGYT	many	TRBJ1-2	TRBV2
ASSSGRYNEQF	many	TRBJ2-1	TRBV28
ASSLAVGIDGDTQY	.	TRBJ2-3	TRBV5-1
ASSQVGGQPNSPLH	many	TRBJ1-6	TRBV14
ASSLSLENANEKLF	.	TRBJ1-4	TRBV6-1
ASSGDSWNGYT	few	TRBJ1-2	TRBV6-1
ASSQEASGAYNEQF	.	TRBJ2-1	TRBV4-2
ASSVGSAGAETQY	many	TRBJ2-5	TRBV9
SALLAGPQQIYNEQF	many	TRBJ2-1	TRBV20-1
ASSPQGVNSPLH	.	TRBJ1-6	TRBV7-2
ASSFGLAGSYEQY	medium-sized	TRBJ2-7	TRBV5-1
SARDPQYFGNEQF	.	TRBJ2-1	TRBV20-1
ASYRGNTIY	.	TRBJ1-3	TRBV6-1
AWTRDPTNSPLH	.	TRBJ1-6	TRBV30
ASSYRAEGGGNTIY	medium-sized	TRBJ1-3	TRBV6-5
ASSRQGGNGYT	few	TRBJ1-2	TRBV6-1
ASSETGTGTDTQY	many	TRBJ2-3	TRBV9
ASSYYRYQPQH	.	TRBJ1-5	TRBV6-5
ASSQQSLTVAGNTIY	medium-sized	TRBJ1-3	TRBV4-1
ASSLGRTKGGTKY	.	TRBJ2-5	TRBV7-7
ASSEGGTRGFYGYT	.	TRBJ1-2	TRBV25-1
AWRGYYEQY	.	TRBJ2-7	TRBV30
ASSPNPGLDSPLH	few	TRBJ1-6	TRBV6-1